The table lists the clone carrying this TCR beta chain with a few counts. Some clones are missing from TCRdb's copy, which holds only in-frame ones; the method was immunoSEQ multiplex PCR. The profile shows about 120,000 clones, roughly 94% of them singletons. The sample originates from a study of siplizumab effects on memory and regulatory T cells. The sequenced material came from non-Treg CD4+ T cells sorted from blood. The clonotype comes from a human donor in good health.

The CDR3 nucleotides are TGTGCCAGCAGGAGAGACGCCCGAGATACGCAGTATTTT. Protein sequence: CASRRDARDTQYF. The chain is built from TRBV2 and TRBJ2-3; D is undetermined. The CDR3 covers 13 residues. Germline CDR1 reads SNHLY; CDR2 reads FYNNEI. Trimming left V 6 bases short and J 5 bases short, with 12 bases between.